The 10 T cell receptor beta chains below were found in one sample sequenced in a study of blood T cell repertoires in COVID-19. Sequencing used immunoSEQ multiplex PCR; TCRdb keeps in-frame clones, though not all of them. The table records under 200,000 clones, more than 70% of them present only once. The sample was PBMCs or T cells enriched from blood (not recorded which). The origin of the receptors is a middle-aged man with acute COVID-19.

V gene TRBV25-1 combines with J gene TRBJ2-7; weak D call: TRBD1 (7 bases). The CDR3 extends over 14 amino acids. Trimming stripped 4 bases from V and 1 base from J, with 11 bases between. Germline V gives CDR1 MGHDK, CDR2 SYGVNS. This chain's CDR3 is CASSGSGGSYEQYF. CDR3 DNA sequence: TGTGCCAGCAGTGGATCAGGGGGGTCCTACGAGCAGTACTTC.

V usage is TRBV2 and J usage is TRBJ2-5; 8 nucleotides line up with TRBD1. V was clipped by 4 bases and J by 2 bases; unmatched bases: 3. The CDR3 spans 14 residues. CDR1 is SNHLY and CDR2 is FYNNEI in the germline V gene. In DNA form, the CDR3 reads TGTGCCAGCAGTGCCCAGGGGGCTCAAGAGACCCAGTACTTC. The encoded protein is CASSAQGAQETQYF.

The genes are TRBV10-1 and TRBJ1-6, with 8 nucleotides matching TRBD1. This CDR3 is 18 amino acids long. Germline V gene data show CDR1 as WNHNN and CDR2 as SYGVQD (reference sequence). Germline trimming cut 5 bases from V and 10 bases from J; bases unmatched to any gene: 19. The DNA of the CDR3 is TGCGCCAGCAGTCCAGGGGGCGTCCAATACATCCGTAACTCACCCCTCCACTTT. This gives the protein CASSPGGVQYIRNSPLHF.

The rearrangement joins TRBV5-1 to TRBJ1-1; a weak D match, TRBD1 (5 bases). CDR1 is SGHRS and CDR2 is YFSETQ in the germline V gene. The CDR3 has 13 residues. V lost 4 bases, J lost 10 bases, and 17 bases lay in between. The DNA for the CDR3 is TGCGCCAGCAGCGCGATCCAGGGCGTAAGAGCTTTCTTT. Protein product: CASSAIQGVRAFF.

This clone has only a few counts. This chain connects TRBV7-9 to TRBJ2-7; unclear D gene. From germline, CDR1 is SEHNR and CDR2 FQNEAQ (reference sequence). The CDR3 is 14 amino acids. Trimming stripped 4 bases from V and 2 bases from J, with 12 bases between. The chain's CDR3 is CASSSDQRTYEQYF. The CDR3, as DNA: TGTGCCAGCAGCTCCGACCAGCGTACCTACGAGCAGTACTTC.

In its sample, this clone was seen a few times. The CDR3 here is CASSRGQEREQYF. The CDR3 region has the DNA TGTGCCAGCAGCCGGGGACAGGAGCGGGAGCAGTACTTC. The V gene is TRBV3-1 (or the pseudogene TRBV3-2), the J gene TRBJ2-7, with TRBD1 matching over 8 bases. CDR3 size: 13 residues. The V gene's germline CDR1 is LGHDT and CDR2 YNNKEL (reference sequence). Trimming cost V 4 bases and J 7 bases; bases outside gene matches: 6.

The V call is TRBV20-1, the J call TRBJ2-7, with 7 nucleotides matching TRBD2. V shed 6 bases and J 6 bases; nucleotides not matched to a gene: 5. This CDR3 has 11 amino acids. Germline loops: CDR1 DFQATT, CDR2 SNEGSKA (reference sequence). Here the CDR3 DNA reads TGCAGTGCGACGACTAGCTCCGAGCAGTACTTC. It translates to CSATTSSEQYF.

The CDR3 nucleotides are TGTGCCAGCAGTTACCCCCCCCCGCGGTCCCGGGAGCTGTTTTTT. Translating gives CASSYPPPRSRELFF. V is TRBV6-2 or TRBV6-3 and J is TRBJ2-2; D call uncertain. The CDR3 contains 15 residues. From germline, CDR1 is MNHEY and CDR2 SVGEGT. V gave up 2 bases and J gave up 9 bases, with 16 bases separating them.

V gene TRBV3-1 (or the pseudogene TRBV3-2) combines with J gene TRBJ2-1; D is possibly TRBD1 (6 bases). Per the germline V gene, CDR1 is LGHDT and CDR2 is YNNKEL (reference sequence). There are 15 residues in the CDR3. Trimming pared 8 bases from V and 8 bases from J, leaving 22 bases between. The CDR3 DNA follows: TGTGCCAGCGCACAGGGAAGGGGACGAGGGGATGAGCAGTTCTTC. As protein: CASAQGRGRGDEQFF.

CDR3 sequence reads: CASTTSSGAEAFF. CDR3 DNA: TGTGCCAGCACTACCTCGTCGGGGGCTGAAGCTTTCTTT. The V call is TRBV6-5, the J call TRBJ1-1; weak D call: TRBD1 (5 bases). The CDR3 covers 13 residues. V lost 7 bases to trimming and J lost 6 bases, with 15 bases between them. The germline gives CDR1 MNHEY, CDR2 SVGAGI.